The entry below describes one TCR beta chain. The J segment lost 1 base and the V segment lost 5 bases, leaving 5 bases of the junction unmatched. CDR3 size: 15 residues. Looked up from germline, CDR1 is MNHEY and CDR2 is SVGEGT. The data originate from a study of blood T cell repertoires in COVID-19. As for the study in general: Collection of acute and convalescent COVID-19 samples took place in the United States, Italy and Spain. Sources were T cells, B-cell-depleted T cells, or PBMCs; the material itself was cDNA or gDNA.

The table came from immunoSEQ multiplex PCR; TCRdb's copy has only in-frame clones and leaves some out. The repertoire consists of roughly 150,000 clones, with approximately 87% occurring once and the leading ten covering more than 3%. Sequenced material: peripheral blood. V and J are TRBV6-2 or TRBV6-3 and TRBJ1-5; 7 positions match TRBD1. This receptor was obtained from an older woman with acute or convalescent COVID-19. CDR3 sequence: CASSDRVRSNQPQHF. The CDR3 nucleotides read TGTGCCAGCAGTGACAGGGTACGGAGCAATCAGCCCCAGCATTTT.